Described below is a single T cell receptor (beta chain) sequence and its context. Its binding antigen is unknown. Per-base quality was not reported, and no clone a single base away is much larger than it. TCR CDR3 regions were amplified from genomic DNA by multiplex PCR using the deep immunoSEQ assay. Extracted genomic DNA from each cell subset was distributed evenly across all wells of several immunoSEQ 96-well plates, and each plate was treated as a replicate. Each replicate PCR for sorted subsets received roughly 0.2 ug genomic DNA, equal to about 30,000 T cell genomes. Purified libraries were measured with a Qubit 3.0 fluorometer, size-checked on a Bioanalyzer 2100, and measured again with the KAPA Library Quantification kit. Every immunoSEQ 96-well plate was sequenced on a dedicated single-read 150-cycle Illumina NextSeq 550 flow cell. As for the authors' bioinformatics: Because only junctional sequences without quality scores were contained in the immunoSEQ output, filtering matching that applied to full-length reads could not be performed. To assign V/J genes and CDR3, sequences were annotated using PyIR, a Python wrapper for IgBLAST v1.9, with IMGT germline references. Any read was removed if the V/J assignment was weak (E-value above 1e-6), the CDR3 was missing, or the read contained stop codons, out-of-frame junctions, or ambiguous translated residues. V3J clonotypes were defined by identical inferred V gene, J gene, and CDR3 amino acid sequence. To compute the percentage overlap between repertoires, the number of shared unique clonotypes was divided by the size of the smaller repertoire. Three approaches were used to assess repertoire richness: RTK rarefaction, the Chao1 estimator, and Recon v2.1 estimates of unobserved clonotypes. For all TCRbeta clonotypes obtained by the gDNA method from a handful of donors, generation probabilities were computed with OLGA. Drawn from immuneACCESS, this table holds only the in-frame rearrangements with V and J called that TCRdb kept. Clones are partly lost; checked studies trace under half to an unresolved V gene and leave the rest unexplained. From that table come the V and J calls and clone size; the DNA was used to work out D and trimming. For this sample the table gives some 1.5 million clones, of which 95% to 99% were detected only once. Approximately 0.44% of the sample is in the top ten clones.

The data derive from a study of shared clonotypes between healthy human individuals (dated by TCRdb to the early 2020s). Concerning the study at large: The cohort included a few men and a couple of women between 18 and 49 years of age. Different laboratories and diverse techniques were used to prepare libraries and sequence TCR repertoires, to increase sequencing depth and limit assay-specific biases. To estimate repertoire size and how much clonotypes are shared between individuals, the study performed deep sequencing of blood TCR repertoires from roughly five healthy adults. For each donor, three plates each were used for CD4 naive and CD4 memory, two plates were used for CD8 naive, and one plate was used for CD8 memory. Between about 0.8 and 8.9 billion PBMCs per donor were obtained by leukapheresis.

The CDR1 and CDR2 encoded by the germline V gene are MDHEN and SYDVKM. V and J are truncated by 6 bases and 5 bases respectively, leaving an intervening sequence of 7 bases. CDR3 length: 11 amino acids, cysteine to phenylalanine. Here the CDR3 DNA is all that survives: 33 bases in frame from base 1. Beyond this particular receptor, the publication reports: Incomplete sequencing was indicated by rarefaction of sorted-subset datasets, despite the large sequencing depth. Higher generation probabilities were observed for clonotypes shared by all four sorted-subset donors than for non-shared clonotypes. Roughly 5.2% of naive CD4, 3.5% of naive CD8, roughly 2.4% of memory CD4, and approximately 0.4% of memory CD8 clonotypes were shared across four donors. Sampling was restricted to blood, and TCR repertoires in tissues likely differ from the TCR repertoires found in blood. Naive subsets generally had larger estimated clonotype richness than memory subsets. The small number of donors limited the genetic and exposure-history diversity represented. Based on pairwise subsampling, the degree of clonotype sharing among donors was expected to be affected by sequencing depth.

The donors were healthy, HIV-negative adults who had no recently reported acute infections or vaccinations. Every donor was a Caucasian adult residing in Nashville, Tennessee, USA. Magnetic negative selection was used to enrich CD4+ T cells, after which naive cells were positively selected on CD45RA and the negative fraction became the memory subset. Blood was collected by leukapheresis, and PBMCs were isolated by Ficoll-Histopaque density gradient centrifugation and then cryopreserved in liquid nitrogen vapor phase. Purity and quantity of every magnetically sorted T cell population were checked by analytical flow cytometry. From each sorted fraction, genomic DNA was isolated and quantified by UV absorbance on a Nanodrop 2000c.

The sequenced sample consisted of naive CD4+ T cells sorted from blood. The cell subset or site label, read with the paper, signifies: CD45RA+ positively selected. This TCR was sampled from a man in his thirties or forties in good health. This chain joins TRBV28 to TRBJ2-5, with no reliable assignment of the D segment. The CDR3 region has the sequence CASRLGETQYF. The DNA sequence is as follows: TGTGCCAGCAGGTTAGGGGAGACCCAGTACTTC.